Listed below are T cell receptor beta chains from one sample, sequenced in a study of shared clonotypes between healthy human individuals. Some clones are missing from TCRdb's copy, which holds only in-frame ones; the method was immunoSEQ multiplex PCR. This table holds more than 400,000 clones, around 73% found once. The sequencing input was PBMCs. Every receptor here comes from a woman in her thirties or forties in good health. Some clones in this sample may be carry-over from other donors' samples. Each CDR3 is given without its conserved first and last residue. Each record gives: J gene, V gene, D gene, CDR3 protein. The D gene is left open where the match is weak.

>TRBJ2-7|TRBV5-8|NA
ASMDYYSYEQY
>TRBJ2-3|TRBV7-8|TRBD1
ASSLGTGGRSQY
>TRBJ2-2|TRBV18|NA
ASSPPKGGYAGELF
>TRBJ2-3|TRBV5-1|NA
ASSLGRSDTQY
>TRBJ2-1|TRBV18|TRBD2
ASSERTSSNEQF
>TRBJ2-3|TRBV7-3|NA
ASSARALGIDTQY
>TRBJ2-7|TRBV5-1|TRBD2
ASSIQLAGGYEQY
>TRBJ2-5|TRBV28|NA
ASSFSLFKLGETQY
>TRBJ2-7|TRBV5-4|TRBD1
ASSAGTENPYEQY
>TRBJ2-1|TRBV6-1|NA
ASSEVRGSSYNEQF
>TRBJ2-6|TRBV4-3|NA
ASSQDPGGANVLT
>TRBJ2-4|TRBV19|NA
ASSIGGLAKNIQY
>TRBJ1-1|TRBV2|TRBD1
ARRPTGIATEAF
>TRBJ2-2|TRBV29-1|NA
SVGTTASFTGELF
>TRBJ2-5|TRBV7-2|TRBD2
ASSLVRGGEETQY
>TRBJ2-7|TRBV4-1|TRBD1
ASSQEGDSRYEQY
>TRBJ2-6|TRBV4-1|TRBD2
ASSQAREGAGANVLT
>TRBJ2-2|TRBV7-9|NA
ASSLVPVAGELF
>TRBJ1-1|TRBV4-3|TRBD1
ASSHGRDSWSTEAF
>TRBJ2-1|TRBV2|NA
ASGTGGDEQF
>TRBJ2-2|TRBV2|TRBD2
ASMGGRGTGELF
>TRBJ2-7|TRBV7-3|TRBD1
ASSPGTGSSYEQY
>TRBJ2-5|TRBV7-2|NA
ASSKEIWGSVTQY
>TRBJ2-3|TRBV5-4|NA
ASSSRKQGVTDTQY
>TRBJ2-5|TRBV18|NA
ASSPPSQETQY
>TRBJ2-5|TRBV5-8|NA
ASSPLYGSGETQY
>TRBJ2-1|TRBV5-4|NA
ASSLDVTPITNEQF
>TRBJ2-2|TRBV7-3|NA
ASSLPSSLNTGELF
>TRBJ1-1|TRBV9|NA
ASSVEGGGPTEAF
>TRBJ2-7|TRBV5-5|NA
ASSLEAASNSYEQY
>TRBJ2-3|TRBV10-2|NA
ASSALSGTDTQY
>TRBJ2-3|TRBV7-2|NA
ASSFGLSTDTQY
>TRBJ2-7|TRBV4-1|NA
ASSQANRGYEQY
>TRBJ2-2|TRBV27|TRBD2
ASSPNRLAGITGELF
>TRBJ1-5|TRBV30|NA
AWSNRENQPQH
>TRBJ2-2|TRBV29-1|NA
SVDQSGGGELF
>TRBJ1-1|TRBV7-9|NA
ASSPLGGNTEAF
>NA|TRBV2|NA
ASSGSSYEQY
>TRBJ2-1|TRBV5-1|NA
ASREASGAYNEQF
>TRBJ2-1|TRBV29-1|TRBD2
SVGQRGSYNEQF
>TRBJ2-5|TRBV5-1|NA
ASSLGGAAGPQETQY
>TRBJ1-5|TRBV5-1|NA
ASSLEGRINQPQH
>TRBJ1-4|TRBV28|TRBD1
ASSPQGALAVEKLF
>TRBJ2-1|TRBV18|TRBD2
ASSPGLAGSSSYNEQF
>TRBJ2-7|TRBV6-5|TRBD2
ASSPGTSGSDEQY
>TRBJ1-1|TRBV19|NA
ASSIHGRATEAF
>TRBJ2-2|TRBV5-1|NA
ASSLDRLASGELF